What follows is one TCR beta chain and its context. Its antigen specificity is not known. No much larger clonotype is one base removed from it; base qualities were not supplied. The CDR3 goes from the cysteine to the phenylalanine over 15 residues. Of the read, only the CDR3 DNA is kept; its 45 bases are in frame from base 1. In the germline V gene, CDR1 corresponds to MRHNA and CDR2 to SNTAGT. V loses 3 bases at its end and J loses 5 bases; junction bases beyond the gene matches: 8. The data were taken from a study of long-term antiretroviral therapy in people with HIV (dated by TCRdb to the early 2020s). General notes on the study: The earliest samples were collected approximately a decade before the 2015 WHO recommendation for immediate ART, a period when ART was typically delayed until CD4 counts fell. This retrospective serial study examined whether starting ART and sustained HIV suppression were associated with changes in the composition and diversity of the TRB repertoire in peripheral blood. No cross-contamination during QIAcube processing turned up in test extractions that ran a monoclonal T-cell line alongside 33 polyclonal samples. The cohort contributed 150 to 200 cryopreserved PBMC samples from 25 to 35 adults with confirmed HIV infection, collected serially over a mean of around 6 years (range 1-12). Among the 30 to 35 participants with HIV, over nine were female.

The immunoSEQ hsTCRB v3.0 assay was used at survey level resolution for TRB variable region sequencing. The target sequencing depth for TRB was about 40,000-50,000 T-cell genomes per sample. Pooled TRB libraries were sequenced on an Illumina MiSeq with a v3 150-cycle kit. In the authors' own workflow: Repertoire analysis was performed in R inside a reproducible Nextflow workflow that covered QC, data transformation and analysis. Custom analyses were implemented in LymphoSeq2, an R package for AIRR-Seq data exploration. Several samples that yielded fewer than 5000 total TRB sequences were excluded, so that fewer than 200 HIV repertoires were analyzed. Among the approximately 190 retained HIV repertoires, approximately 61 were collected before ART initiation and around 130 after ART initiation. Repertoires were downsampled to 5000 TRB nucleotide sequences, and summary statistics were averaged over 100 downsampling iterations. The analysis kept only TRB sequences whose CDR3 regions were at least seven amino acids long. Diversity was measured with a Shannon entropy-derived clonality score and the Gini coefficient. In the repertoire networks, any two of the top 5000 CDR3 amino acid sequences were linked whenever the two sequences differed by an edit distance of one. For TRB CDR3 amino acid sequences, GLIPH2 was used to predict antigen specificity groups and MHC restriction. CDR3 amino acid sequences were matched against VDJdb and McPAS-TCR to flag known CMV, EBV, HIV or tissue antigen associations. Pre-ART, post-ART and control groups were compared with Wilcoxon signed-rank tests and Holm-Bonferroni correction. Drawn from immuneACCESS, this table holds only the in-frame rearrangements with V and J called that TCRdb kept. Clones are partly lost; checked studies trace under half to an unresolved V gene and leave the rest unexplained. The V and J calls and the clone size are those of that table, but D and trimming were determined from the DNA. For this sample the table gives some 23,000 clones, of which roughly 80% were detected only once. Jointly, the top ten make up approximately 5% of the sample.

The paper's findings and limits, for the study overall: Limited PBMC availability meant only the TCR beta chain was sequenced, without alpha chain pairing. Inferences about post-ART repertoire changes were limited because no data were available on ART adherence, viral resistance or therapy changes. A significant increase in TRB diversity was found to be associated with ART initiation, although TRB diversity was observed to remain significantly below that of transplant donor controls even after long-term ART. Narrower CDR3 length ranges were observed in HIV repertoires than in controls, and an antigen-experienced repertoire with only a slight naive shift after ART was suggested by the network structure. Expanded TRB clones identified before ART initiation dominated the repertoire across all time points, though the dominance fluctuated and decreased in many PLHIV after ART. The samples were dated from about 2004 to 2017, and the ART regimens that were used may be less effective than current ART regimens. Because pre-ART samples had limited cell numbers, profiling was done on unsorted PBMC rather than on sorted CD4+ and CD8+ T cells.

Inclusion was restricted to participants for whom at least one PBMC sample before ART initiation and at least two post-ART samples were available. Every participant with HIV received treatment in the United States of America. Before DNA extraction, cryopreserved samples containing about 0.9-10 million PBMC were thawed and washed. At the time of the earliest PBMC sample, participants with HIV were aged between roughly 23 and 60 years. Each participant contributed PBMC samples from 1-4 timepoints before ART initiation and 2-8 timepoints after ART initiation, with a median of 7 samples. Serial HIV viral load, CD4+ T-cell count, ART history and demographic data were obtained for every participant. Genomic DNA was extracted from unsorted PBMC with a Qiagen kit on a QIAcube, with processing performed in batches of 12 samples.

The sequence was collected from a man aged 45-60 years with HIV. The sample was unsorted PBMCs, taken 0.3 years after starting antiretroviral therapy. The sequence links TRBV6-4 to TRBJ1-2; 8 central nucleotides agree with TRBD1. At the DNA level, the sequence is TGTGCCAGCAGTGAATCCGGACAGGGTTATTATGGCTACACCTTC. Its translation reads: CASSESGQGYYGYTF.